The 22 T cell receptor beta chains presented below share a single source sample, sequenced in a study of T-cell memory formation after mild COVID-19. TCRdb ran MiXCR on the 5' RACE reads and lists one entry per CDR3 protein. The sample records more than 110,000 distinct CDR3 sequences, 14% to 15% being singletons. Sequenced: PBMCs or a T cell subset sorted from them (not recorded which). All receptors come from an adult woman who had mild COVID-19 (a few samples of this study predate the infection). Cell type and time point are not known.

This clonotype was detected only a few times. The chain combines TRBV7-8 with TRBJ2-1, with 7 nucleotides matching TRBD2. Unmatched junction bases numbered 8, after V lost 0 bases and J lost 9 bases. Looked up from germline, CDR1 is SGHVS and CDR2 is FQNEAQ. The CDR3 is 15 residues long. DNA for the CDR3: TGTGCCAGCAGCTTAGCGATTTTAGGCGGGGGTGAGCAGTTCTTC. This gives the protein CASSLAILGGGEQFF. Full variable domain (outside the CDR3, taken from reference TRBV7-8 and TRBJ2-1): GAGVSQSPRYKVAKRGQDVALRCDPISGHVSLFWYQQALGQGPEFLTYFQNEAQLDKSGLPSDRFFAERPEGSVSTLKIQRTQQEDSAVYLCASSLAILGGGEQFFGPGTRLTVL.

This clonotype was counted between two and nine times. The chain recombines TRBV12-3 or TRBV12-4 with TRBJ2-3, with 10 bases fitting TRBD2. Trimming cost V 7 bases and J 2 bases; bases outside gene matches: 9. The length of the CDR3 is 16 residues. CDR3 DNA sequence: TGTGCCAGCACCTCCAGCGGGAGGGGGAACACAGATACGCAGTATTTT. Translating gives CASTSSGRGNTDTQYF.

V is TRBV7-3 and J is TRBJ2-1; 7 nucleotides line up with TRBD2. The germline CDR1 and CDR2 sequences are SGHTA and FQGTGA. V lost 8 bases to trimming and J lost 9 bases; unmatched junction nucleotides: 13. This CDR3 is built from 14 residues. The CDR3 is CASGGTGGLGEQFF. CDR3 sequence (DNA): TGTGCCAGCGGAGGGACGGGGGGTTTGGGTGAGCAGTTCTTC.

This chain uses TRBV11-2 with TRBJ2-4; unclear D gene. This CDR3 is 15 amino acids long. The germline V and J ends were trimmed by 1 base and 1 base, with 8 bases remaining between them. CDR1 and CDR2 from the germline V gene are SGHAT and FQNNGV. Here the CDR3 DNA reads TGTGCCAGCAGCTTAGGTCGTCGGGCCAAAAACATTCAGTACTTC. It yields the protein CASSLGRRAKNIQYF.

This chain links TRBV24-1 with TRBJ2-1; 8 nucleotides match TRBD2. CDR1 KGHDR and CDR2 SFDVKD come from the germline V gene. J lost 7 bases, V lost 6 bases, and 7 bases had no gene match. The CDR3 has 14 amino acids. The DNA of the CDR3 is TGTGCCACCAGTAATAGCGGGATGGTTAATGAGCAGTTCTTC. The encoded protein is CATSNSGMVNEQFF.

This clonotype was seen a few times. The rearrangement uses TRBV7-9 and TRBJ2-2; unclear D gene. CDR3 size: 15 residues. V gave up 5 bases and J gave up 1 base, with 11 bases separating them. Looked up from germline, CDR1 is SEHNR and CDR2 is FQNEAQ (reference sequence). The CDR3 DNA reads as TGTGCCAGCAGCGCACCGGAGAGGAACACCGGGGAGCTGTTTTTT. Translating gives CASSAPERNTGELFF.

This clonotype was counted at least ten times. The V and J genes are TRBV5-1 and TRBJ1-1; D ambiguous. V dropped 0 bases and J dropped 4 bases, with 10 bases sitting between them. Looked up from germline, CDR1 is SGHRS and CDR2 is YFSETQ. CDR3 length: 14 residues. CDR3 bases: TGCGCCAGCAGCTTGGCAGACCACTCCACTGAAGCTTTCTTT. Translation: CASSLADHSTEAFF.

This clonotype has a handful of counts. This chain connects TRBV21-1 to TRBJ2-5; the table names TRBD1, a call not compared with the DNA. TRBV21-1 is a known pseudogene. The CDR3 runs to 19 residues. The CDR3 protein is CASSKLPRPGIGTGETQYF. The CDR3, as DNA: TGTGCCAGCAGCAAACTCCCAAGGCCAGGGATTGGGACCGGCGAGACCCAGTACTTC.

This clonotype was recorded a few times. The chain employs TRBV7-9 and TRBJ1-1, with D uncertain. Germline CDR1 SEHNR, CDR2 FQNEAQ (reference sequence). V shed 1 base and J shed 4 bases, with 7 bases lying between them. The CDR3 covers 13 residues. Here the CDR3 reads CASSLGPVTEAFF. The CDR3 coding sequence is TGTGCCAGCAGCTTAGGCCCGGTCACTGAAGCTTTCTTT.

The gene calls are TRBV7-2 and TRBJ1-6; possibly TRBD1 for D (6 bases). The CDR3 is made up of 19 amino acids. V shed 2 bases and J shed 5 bases, with 22 bases lying between them. Germline assignment: CDR1 SGHTA and CDR2 FQGNSA. The CDR3 loop is CASSLQAVRGAADNSPLHF. CDR3 DNA sequence: TGTGCCAGCAGCTTACAGGCAGTAAGGGGGGCCGCGGATAATTCACCCCTCCACTTT.

This sequence joins TRBV12-3 or TRBV12-4 and TRBJ2-5; D remains ambiguous. V shed 5 bases and J shed 2 bases, with 12 bases lying between them. The CDR3 is 14 amino acids. The CDR3 DNA is TGTGCCAGCAGTCCCATGGGCACACAAGAGACCCAGTACTTC. Translated, it gives CASSPMGTQETQYF.

The chain has TRBV27 and TRBJ2-1; 11 bases agree with TRBD2. Germline loops: CDR1 MNHEY, CDR2 SMNVEV (reference sequence). The CDR3 loop spans 16 amino acids. V shed 2 bases and J 6 bases; nucleotides not matched to a gene: 6. CDR3 DNA sequence: TGTGCCAGCAGTTTAATCGCTAGCGGGGGGTTCAATGAGCAGTTCTTC. This sequence encodes CASSLIASGGFNEQFF.

In this sample, this clonotype turned up a few times. The chain has TRBV2 and TRBJ2-3; 8 nucleotides line up with TRBD1. This CDR3 region has 14 residues. In germline, CDR1 is SNHLY, CDR2 FYNNEI. Germline trimming cut 5 bases from V and 8 bases from J; bases unmatched to any gene: 9. The CDR3 region is CASSPGQGSGTQYF. The CDR3 DNA follows: TGTGCCAGCAGTCCCGGACAGGGCAGTGGTACGCAGTATTTT.

The chain employs TRBV6-5 and TRBJ1-4; weak D call: TRBD1 (5 bases). CDR3 size: 15 residues. Germline loops: CDR1 MNHEY, CDR2 SVGAGI. V lost 2 bases, J lost 4 bases, and 11 bases lay in between. CDR3 sequence (DNA): TGTGCCAGCAGTTACACCGACAGTTTTAATGAAAAACTGTTTTTT. Translation gives CASSYTDSFNEKLFF.

This rearrangement joins TRBV6-5 to TRBJ2-7, with 13 nucleotides matching TRBD2. CDR3 length: 16 amino acids. V shed 4 bases and J 6 bases; nucleotides not matched to a gene: 9. CDR1 is MNHEY, CDR2 SVGAGI, per germline. The CDR3 loop is CASSSSGLAGVGEQYF. CDR3 nucleotide sequence: TGTGCCAGCAGTTCTTCTGGACTAGCGGGAGTGGGCGAGCAGTACTTC.

V usage is TRBV12-3 or TRBV12-4 and J usage is TRBJ2-7; 9 bases agree with TRBD2. The V gene end was trimmed by 5 bases and the J gene end by 3 bases; junction bases not matched to a gene: 11. The CDR3 has 16 residues. In nucleotides, the CDR3 is TGTGCCAGCAGTCCAGCGGGGGGCGAACTTCTCTACGAGCAGTACTTC. Translated, it gives CASSPAGGELLYEQYF.

CDR3 sequence: CSARGGGPYNEQFF. In DNA form, the CDR3 reads TGCAGTGCTAGGGGAGGGGGGCCCTACAATGAGCAGTTCTTC. The chain joins TRBV20-1 to TRBJ2-1, with D tentatively TRBD2 (7 bases). The germline V gene has CDR1 DFQATT and CDR2 SNEGSKA (reference sequence). With 3 bases removed from V and 2 bases from J, the gap between germline ends came to 11 bases. The CDR3 runs to 14 residues.

This clonotype was recorded a few times. CDR3 in amino acids: CASRPGQKNIQYF. In DNA form, the CDR3 reads TGTGCCAGCAGACCGGGACAGAAAAACATTCAGTACTTC. This chain connects TRBV12-3 or TRBV12-4 to TRBJ2-4; TRBD1 matches 7 bases. The trim removed 6 bases at V and 4 bases at J, leaving 3 bases unmatched. CDR3 length equals 13 residues.

This clonotype was seen ten or more times. V and J are TRBV29-1 and TRBJ1-2; D is perhaps TRBD1 (5 bases). This CDR3 contains 14 residues. V was trimmed by 0 bases and J by 5 bases, leaving 13 bases between them. Germline CDR1 is SQVTM and CDR2 is ANQGSEA. The CDR3 is CSVEDTREGYGYTF. The CDR3 nucleotides read TGCAGCGTTGAAGATACCAGGGAGGGTTATGGCTACACCTTC. Drawing the rest from reference TRBV29-1 and TRBJ1-2, the complete variable domain is SAVISQKPSRDICQRGTSLTIQCQVDSQVTMMFWYRQQPGQSLTLIATANQGSEATYESGFVIDKFPISRPNLTFSTLTVSNMSPEDSSIYLCSVEDTREGYGYTFGSGTRLTVV.

In DNA form, the CDR3 reads TGTGCCACCAGCAGGAGTCAGGGGGCGGACGATGAAGCTTTCTTT. Amino acids: CATSRSQGADDEAFF. V is TRBV15 and J is TRBJ1-1; TRBD1 matches at 8 bases. The length of the CDR3 is 15 residues. Germline trimming cut 3 bases from V and 7 bases from J; bases unmatched to any gene: 10. The germline gives CDR1 LNHNV, CDR2 YYDKDF (reference sequence).

This chain joins TRBV5-6 and TRBJ2-2, with D uncertain. The CDR3 spans 12 residues. The germline CDR1 and CDR2 sequences are SGHDT and YYEEEE. The V and J ends lost 5 bases and 5 bases respectively, with 7 bases between them. Here the CDR3 reads CASRAETGELFF. CDR3 in DNA: TGTGCCAGCAGGGCAGAGACCGGGGAGCTGTTTTTT.

This clonotype was recorded a few times. J is TRBJ2-1 and V is TRBV19; no firm D call. Germline V gene data show CDR1 as LNHDA and CDR2 as SQIVND (reference sequence). Trimming took 5 bases from V and 3 from J, leaving 8 bases between them. This CDR3 comprises 13 residues. The CDR3 nucleotides read TGTGCCAGTAGTCGAGACGTCTACAATGAGCAGTTCTTC. This encodes CASSRDVYNEQFF.